This T cell receptor beta chain was observed in a study of T cell responses to AZD1222 COVID-19 vaccine (dated by TCRdb to 2020 to 2022). Regarding the study in general: TCR sequencing was performed for fewer than 250 trial participants, of whom some 200 were given two doses of AZD1222 and approximately 25 were given two doses of MenACWY control vaccine. Trial participants were enrolled into age subgroups of 18-55, 56-69 and 70-plus years, which contained roughly 150, 30 and 60 TCR-sequenced participants, respectively. Overall study outcomes, separate from this receptor: In the small 56-69-year group, the increase in depth fell short of significance, most likely because of low power. After two AZD1222 doses, both the breadth and the depth of spike-specific TCRs were significantly higher than at day 0 and than in MenACWY recipients. Because no day 14 peak-response samples were available, the repertoires could be characterized only after the peak T cell response. Participants were mostly white British and included more females than males, and it was suggested by the authors that clonal diversity may have been underestimated. Conclusions about previously exposed vaccinees are limited, since just six AZD1222 recipients were seropositive for SARS-CoV-2 at baseline. Epitopes outside the regions mutated in the B.1.351 and B.1.1.7 variants were reportedly recognized by nearly half of the unique spike-specific TCRs. CD4 TCRs associated with the vaccine covered the entire spike protein, and the dominant responses were in regions 160-218 and 743-854.

The CDR3 regions of human TCRbeta chains were analyzed by immunosequencing. The original methods were these. TCRs in the repertoires were matched against a reference library of SARS-CoV-2-specific TCRs that had been generated with the MIRA antigen-specificity platform. Breadth meant the fraction of unique TCRs that were SARS-CoV-2-associated, whereas depth meant the fraction of total T cells that were SARS-CoV-2-associated. Using the MIRA data, every spike-specific TCR was mapped to the spike region that the TCR reacted to and assigned to either a CD4 or a CD8 class. Log10-transformed breadth and depth values were compared by one-way ANOVA with Sidak's multiple comparisons tests. TCRdb re-hosts the immuneACCESS table, in-frame sequences only. Its copies lack some clones; in the studies checked, an unresolved V gene accounts for under half of them, and the cause for the rest is not known. The V and J calls and the clone size are those of that table, but D and trimming were determined from the DNA. Here the sample has just under 35,000 clones; 85% to 90% occur a single time. The ten largest clones represent 11% of the sample.

Clipping removes 3 bases from V and 3 bases from J, with 6 as the unmatched junction base count. The CDR3, cysteine through phenylalanine, is 16 amino acids long. The only DNA kept is the CDR3, 48 bases in frame from the first base. Based on the germline V gene, the CDR1 and CDR2 sequences are MNHNS and SASEGT. In light of the paper, this sample's time point label describes: about 28 days (+/-7) after the second vaccine dose. Because spike-specific TCR depth and breadth did not differ between the two schedules, AZD1222 recipients who got a second dose at roughly 4 weeks were pooled with those who got a second dose at roughly 12 weeks. The vaccinee samples were drawn from two UK trials, COV001 and COV002, one of which was a single-blind randomized controlled phase 2/3 trial testing AZD1222 (ChAdOx1 nCoV-19) in healthy adults. Trial participant PBMC samples were collected at day 0 and day 28 after the second dose for TCRbeta chain sequencing.

To note about this clone: The clone's antigen remains unknown. No much larger clone is present one base from it, and per-base qualities are unavailable.

The clonotype comes from an adult who received the AZD1222 COVID-19 vaccine. Material: peripheral blood, obtained 28 days after the second AZD1222 dose. The sequence joins TRBV6-1 to TRBJ2-7, with 12 bases matching TRBD2. The CDR3: CASSDRLAGAYYEQYF. The nucleotide sequence is given as TGTGCCAGCAGTGACAGACTAGCGGGGGCCTACTACGAGCAGTACTTC.